These 27 T cell receptor beta chains share one sample of origin, sequenced in a study of early stage breast cancer tumors. Generated by immunoSEQ multiplex PCR, the TCRdb table keeps only in-frame clones and is missing some. Of about 28,000 clones in the sample, 75% to 85% were seen once. Specimen: blood. These receptors were collected from a person aged 55 to 75 with breast cancer.

The V gene is TRBV21-1, the J gene TRBJ1-5; the table's D gene call, TRBD1, was not cross checked with the DNA. TRBV21-1 is termed a pseudogene. This CDR3 region has 14 residues. The CDR3 DNA follows: TGTGCCAGCAGCGCCCCGCAGGGGTATCAGCCCCAGCATTTT. Translating it yields CASSAPQGYQPQHF.

This chain joins TRBV9 and TRBJ2-2; D possibly corresponds to TRBD2 (8 bases). CDR1 is SGDLS, CDR2 YYNGEE, per germline. There are 16 residues in the CDR3. The V end was cut by 4 bases, the J end by 7 bases, with 20 bases between. The CDR3 protein is CASSPGGSGTYGELFF. The CDR3, as DNA: TGTGCCAGCAGCCCAGGGGGTAGCGGGACGTACGGGGAGCTGTTTTTT.

This clone was recorded a few times. V usage is TRBV30 and J usage is TRBJ1-1; the match to TRBD1 covers 7 bases. V lost 1 base, J lost 11 bases, and 13 bases stayed unmatched. This CDR3 is built from 14 residues. The germline V gene has CDR1 GTSNPN and CDR2 SVGIG (reference sequence). The DNA for the CDR3 is TGTGCCTGGAGTGCCTCCCGGACAGGTCTAGGGGCTTTCTTT. As protein: CAWSASRTGLGAFF.

The table lists this clone with a few counts. The chain recombines TRBV19 with TRBJ1-5; 8 nucleotides match TRBD1. Germline lookup yields CDR1 LNHDA and CDR2 SQIVND (reference sequence). The CDR3 extends over 15 amino acids. The junction had 8 bases not matched to a gene; V was cut back by 6 bases and J by 4 bases. CDR3 loop: CASRGDRGVNQPQHF. The CDR3 DNA follows: TGTGCCAGTAGAGGAGACAGGGGCGTAAATCAGCCCCAGCATTTT.

The V call is TRBV10-3, the J call TRBJ2-7; a weak D match, TRBD2 (7 bases). Germline values: CDR1 ENHRY, CDR2 SYGVKD. V was clipped by 6 bases and J by 5 bases, with 17 bases between them. This CDR3 has 14 residues. This chain's CDR3 is CAIRSGGARNEQYF. As DNA, the CDR3 is TGTGCCATCAGGAGTGGGGGGGCTCGGAACGAGCAGTACTTC.

V gene TRBV5-6 combines with J gene TRBJ2-7; no reliable D call. Per germline, CDR1 SGHDT and CDR2 YYEEEE. CDR3 size: 12 residues. With 3 bases removed from V and 5 bases from J, the gap between germline ends came to 9 bases. CDR3 bases: TGTGCCAGCAGCTCCTGGGCCGACGAGCAGTACTTC. Amino acid sequence: CASSSWADEQYF.

The chain links TRBV9 to TRBJ2-5; 11 bases map to TRBD1. V lost 4 bases, J lost 4 bases, and 6 bases stayed unmatched. This CDR3 region has 15 residues. Germline V gene lookup returns CDR1 SGDLS and CDR2 YYNGEE. The CDR3 region is CASSFGQGAGETQYF. In DNA form, the CDR3 reads TGTGCCAGCAGCTTCGGACAGGGGGCCGGAGAGACCCAGTACTTC. Together with reference TRBV9 and TRBJ2-5, the CDR3 gives the full variable domain: DSGVTQTPKHLITATGQRVTLRCSPRSGDLSVYWYQQSLDQGLQFLIQYYNGEERAKGNILERFSAQQFPDLHSELNLSSLELGDSALYFCASSFGQGAGETQYFGPGTRLLVL.

The chain joins TRBV27 to TRBJ1-5; 10 bases fit TRBD1. The CDR3 extends over 15 amino acids. Germline loops: CDR1 MNHEY, CDR2 SMNVEV (reference sequence). With V trimmed by 7 bases and J by 4 bases, 7 bases remained unmatched. CDR3: CASKAGQGINQPQHF. For the CDR3, the DNA is TGTGCCAGCAAAGCGGGACAGGGGATAAATCAGCCCCAGCATTTT.

V gene TRBV9 combines with J gene TRBJ1-1; 9 bases line up with TRBD1. Germline CDR1 is SGDLS and CDR2 is YYNGEE. The CDR3 totals 14 residues. V dropped 6 bases and J dropped 3; count of bases not matched to a gene: 6. The CDR3: CASTRDRADTEAFF. The CDR3 DNA sequence: TGTGCCAGCACCCGGGACAGGGCCGACACTGAAGCTTTCTTT.

The rearrangement links TRBV9 to TRBJ1-3, with D possibly TRBD1 on 6 matching bases. The germline V gene encodes CDR1 SGDLS and CDR2 YYNGEE. The germline V and J ends were trimmed by 2 bases and 6 bases, with 12 bases remaining between them. The length of the CDR3 is 14 residues. The CDR3 is CASSVTGDPNTIYF. In DNA, the CDR3 is TGTGCCAGCAGCGTGACAGGCGACCCAAACACCATATATTTT.

V gene TRBV18 combines with J gene TRBJ2-5, with D maybe TRBD2 (6 bases). The V end lost 4 bases, the J end lost 5 bases, and 11 bases lay between the germline ends. The V gene's germline CDR1 is KGHSH and CDR2 LQKENI. The CDR3 has 13 residues. The CDR3 sequence is CASSRDSVETQYF. Here the CDR3 DNA reads TGTGCCAGCTCACGGGACTCTGTTGAGACCCAGTACTTC.

The rearrangement uses TRBV9 and TRBJ2-7; 9 bases map to TRBD2. CDR3 size: 15 residues. Germline trimming cut 4 bases from V and 2 bases from J; bases unmatched to any gene: 7. The germline gives CDR1 SGDLS, CDR2 YYNGEE. Written as DNA, the CDR3 is TGTGCCAGCAGCCTGTTTAGCGGGAGCGCCTACGAGCAGTACTTC. Translation: CASSLFSGSAYEQYF.

The genes are TRBV29-1 and TRBJ1-4; D is ambiguous. CDR1 SQVTM and CDR2 ANQGSEA come from the germline V gene. The CDR3 contains 11 residues. The CDR3 loop reads CTVRSGEKLFF. The CDR3 DNA reads as TGCACGGTTCGGAGCGGAGAAAAACTGTTTTTT. Looking up the rest from reference TRBV29-1 and TRBJ1-4 gives the full variable domain: SAVISQKPSRDICQRGTSLTIQCQVDSQVTMMFWYRQQPGQSLTLIATANQGSEATYESGFVIDKFPISRPNLTFSTLTVSNMSPEDSSIYLCTVRSGEKLFFGSGTQLSVL.

V usage is TRBV30 and J usage is TRBJ2-1; 9 nucleotides agree with TRBD2. Losses at the gene ends were 7 bases for V and 10 bases for J; bases not matched to a gene: 20. Looked up from germline, CDR1 is GTSNPN and CDR2 is SVGIG (reference sequence). The CDR3 covers 16 residues. In nucleotides, the CDR3 is TGTGCCTCCTCCCCCCGGGCGGGAGGGACTGGGTCCGAGCAGTTCTTC. This encodes CASSPRAGGTGSEQFF.

J is TRBJ2-4 and V is TRBV18, with TRBD1 matching 7 bases. V shed 4 bases, J shed 1 base, and the junction held 4 bases outside the gene matches. The length of the CDR3 is 15 residues. Germline CDR1 is KGHSH and CDR2 is LQKENI. This CDR3 is CASSLDRVAKNIQYF. The DNA for the CDR3 is TGTGCCAGCTCACTAGACAGGGTGGCCAAAAACATTCAGTACTTC.

In its sample, this clone was seen once. This chain joins TRBV7-9 and TRBJ2-1; the D gene is possibly TRBD2 (6 bases). Germline CDR1 reads SEHNR; CDR2 reads FQNEAQ (reference sequence). The CDR3 is made up of 15 amino acids. Trimming shortened V by 3 bases and J by 7 bases, and 16 bases separated the two germline ends. CDR3 nucleotides: TGTGCCAGCAGCTTGTGGCTAGCGAGCAGGAATGAGCAGTTCTTC. Amino acids: CASSLWLASRNEQFF.

The chain combines TRBV7-6 with TRBJ2-2; possibly TRBD2 for D (5 bases). The CDR3 is 15 residues long. CDR1 is SGHVS, CDR2 FNYEAQ, per germline. V lost 0 bases, J lost 8 bases, and 13 bases lay in between. This CDR3 reads CASSLALGGEGELFF. The CDR3 DNA follows: TGTGCCAGCAGCTTAGCGCTAGGAGGTGAAGGGGAGCTGTTTTTT.

This clone came up once. The J gene is TRBJ2-3, the V gene TRBV6-1, with TRBD1 matching over 9 bases. J gave up 5 bases and V 8 bases, and 11 bases lay outside the gene matches. Germline V gene data show CDR1 as MNHNS and CDR2 as SASEGT. The CDR3 has 15 residues. In DNA form, the CDR3 reads TGTGCCAGCGGATTCCTAGCGGACAGGGGAGATACGCAGTATTTT. Its translation is CASGFLADRGDTQYF.

In its sample, this clone was seen once. This chain joins TRBV28 and TRBJ1-2; D is undetermined. Per germline, CDR1 MDHEN and CDR2 SYDVKM. The CDR3 contains 12 residues. V was clipped by 2 bases and J by 7 bases, with 8 bases between them. The CDR3 sequence is CASSLAGFGYTF. The DNA of the CDR3 is TGTGCCAGCAGTTTAGCGGGTTTTGGCTACACCTTC.

The chain combines TRBV29-1 with TRBJ2-7; D is possibly TRBD1 (5 bases). The length of the CDR3 is 12 residues. V dropped 4 bases and J dropped 7 bases, with 14 bases sitting between them. Looked up from germline, CDR1 is SQVTM and CDR2 is ANQGSEA. The CDR3 region is CSVGQSLREQYF. Written as DNA, the CDR3 is TGCAGCGTTGGACAGTCCCTAAGGGAGCAGTACTTC.

V is TRBV9 and J is TRBJ2-1, with 10 bases identical to TRBD2. The germline gives CDR1 SGDLS, CDR2 YYNGEE. The CDR3 sequence is 13 residues long. V lost 0 bases to trimming and J lost 14 bases; unmatched junction nucleotides: 5. The CDR3: CASSVGGLAPKFF. DNA for the CDR3: TGTGCCAGCAGCGTAGGGGGACTAGCGCCTAAGTTCTTC.

The chain combines TRBV28 with TRBJ2-7, with 10 bases aligning to TRBD1. The CDR3 is 14 residues long. Losses at the gene ends were 6 bases for V and 7 bases for J; bases not matched to a gene: 9. Per the germline V gene, CDR1 is MDHEN and CDR2 is SYDVKM. CDR3 sequence: CASSPRQGAREQYF. CDR3 nucleotides: TGTGCCAGCAGCCCCCGACAGGGGGCGCGGGAGCAGTACTTC.

The V and J genes are TRBV19 and TRBJ2-2, with 9 bases fitting TRBD1. The germline gives CDR1 LNHDA, CDR2 SQIVND (reference sequence). Losses at the gene ends were 10 bases for V and 1 base for J; bases not matched to a gene: 10. The CDR3 is 16 amino acids. The CDR3 DNA is TGTGCCACCACTACGGGGACAGGGATGAACACCGGGGAGCTGTTTTTT. This gives the protein CATTTGTGMNTGELFF. The whole variable domain, remainder taken from reference TRBV19 and TRBJ2-2, is DGGITQSPKYLFRKEGQNVTLSCEQNLNHDAMYWYRQDPGQGLRLIYYSQIVNDFQKGDIAEGYSVSREKKESFPLTVTSAQKNPTAFYLCATTTGTGMNTGELFFGEGSRLTVL.

The chain recombines TRBV15 with TRBJ2-3; perhaps TRBD2 as D (5 bases). V was clipped by 0 bases and J by 6 bases, with 10 bases between them. This CDR3 region has 14 residues. CDR1 and CDR2 (germline): LNHNV, YYDKDF (reference sequence). Here the CDR3 reads CATSRDRGSDTQYF. CDR3 in DNA: TGTGCCACCAGCAGAGATCGGGGTTCTGATACGCAGTATTTT.

The gene calls are TRBV7-2 and TRBJ2-2; no clear D. Germline loops: CDR1 SGHTA, CDR2 FQGNSA. There are 13 residues in the CDR3. V was pared by 6 bases and J by 3 bases, with 8 bases between. The CDR3 reads CASRTLDTGELFF. The CDR3 DNA sequence: TGTGCCAGCAGGACTCTAGACACCGGGGAGCTGTTTTTT.

The rearrangement joins TRBV11-3 to TRBJ2-3, with TRBD2 matching over 7 bases. V was clipped by 4 bases and J by 4 bases; unmatched bases: 5. Germline V gives CDR1 SGHNT, CDR2 YENEEA. The CDR3 has 14 residues. CDR3 region: CASSSGREADTQYF. In DNA form, the CDR3 reads TGTGCCAGCAGCTCCGGCCGGGAGGCAGATACGCAGTATTTT. Together with reference TRBV11-3 and TRBJ2-3, the CDR3 gives the full variable domain: EAGVVQSPRYKIIEKKQPVAFWCNPISGHNTLYWYLQNLGQGPELLIRYENEEAVDDSQLPKDRFSAERLKGVDSTLKIQPAELGDSAVYLCASSSGREADTQYFGPGTRLTVL.

The rearrangement uses TRBV10-3 and TRBJ2-3; D is possibly TRBD1 (6 bases). This CDR3 region has 15 residues. With 4 bases removed from V and 0 bases from J, the gap between germline ends came to 11 bases. Germline loops: CDR1 ENHRY, CDR2 SYGVKD. The CDR3 loop reads CAISASGASTDTQYF. The CDR3 coding sequence is TGTGCCATCAGTGCGTCAGGGGCGAGCACAGATACGCAGTATTTT.